The sequence of this T cell receptor gamma chain was determined in a study of gamma-delta T cells after stem cell transplantation. In germline, CDR1 is GITISATS, CDR2 ISYDGTV (reference sequence). The CDR3 runs to 13 residues. The V segment lost 2 bases and the J segment 4 bases; nucleotides outside the gene matches: 5. TCRdb fed the RT-PCR reads to CATT. In the table there are about 3,000 gamma-chain clones, roughly a sixth of which are singletons. The sample consisted of gamma-delta T cells. This receptor was obtained from a human donor. It is not recorded whose cells these are; they may come from a transplant donor. V gene TRGV9 combines with J gene TRGJ1 or TRGJ2. The chain's CDR3 is CALWEGVYYKKLF. The CDR3 nucleotides read TGTGCCTTGTGGGAGGGGGTCTATTATAAGAAACTCTTT.